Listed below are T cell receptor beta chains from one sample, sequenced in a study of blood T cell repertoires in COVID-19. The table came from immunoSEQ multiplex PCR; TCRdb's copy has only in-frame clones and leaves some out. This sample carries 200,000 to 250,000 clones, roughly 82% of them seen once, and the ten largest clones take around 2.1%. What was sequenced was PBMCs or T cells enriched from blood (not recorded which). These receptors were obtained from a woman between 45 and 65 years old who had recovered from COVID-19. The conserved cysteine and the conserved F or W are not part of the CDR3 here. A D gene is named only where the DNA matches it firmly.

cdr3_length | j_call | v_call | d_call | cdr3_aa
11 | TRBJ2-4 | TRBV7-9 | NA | ASSLEGGDIQY
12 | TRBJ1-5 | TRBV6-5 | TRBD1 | ASKTDRGNQPQH
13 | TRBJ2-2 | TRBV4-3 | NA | ASSQDLTVTGELF
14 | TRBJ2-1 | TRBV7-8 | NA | ASSSGTFGSYNEQF
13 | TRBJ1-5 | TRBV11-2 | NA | ASSLVGGSNQPQH
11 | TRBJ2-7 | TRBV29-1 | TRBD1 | SFSGTVSYEQY
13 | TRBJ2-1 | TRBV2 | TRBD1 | ASSRDRGQYNEQF
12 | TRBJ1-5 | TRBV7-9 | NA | ASSLDRLNQPQH
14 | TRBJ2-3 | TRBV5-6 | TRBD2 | ASSLYETSGRDTQY
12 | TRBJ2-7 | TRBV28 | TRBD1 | ASSLPTGTYEQY
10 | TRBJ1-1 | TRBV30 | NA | AWRSMNTEAF
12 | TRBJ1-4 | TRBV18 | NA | ASSGGWTNEKLF
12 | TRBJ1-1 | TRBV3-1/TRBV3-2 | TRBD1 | ASSQTGGNTEAF
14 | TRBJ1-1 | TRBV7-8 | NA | ASSFWAGASNTEAF
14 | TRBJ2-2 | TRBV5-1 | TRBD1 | ASKAGGDLGTGELF
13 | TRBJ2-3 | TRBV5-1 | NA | ASSLAGQSTDTQY
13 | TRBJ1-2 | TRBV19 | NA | ASSIPQGPNYGYT
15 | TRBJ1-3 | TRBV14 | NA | ASSRVRGGGPGNTIY
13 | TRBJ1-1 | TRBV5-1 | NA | ASSLSGTLNTEAF
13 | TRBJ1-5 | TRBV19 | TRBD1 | ASSIGRTGVQPQH
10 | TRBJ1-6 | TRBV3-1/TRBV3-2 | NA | ASSTLNSPLH
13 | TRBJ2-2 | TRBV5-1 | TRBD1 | ASSPGQGGIGELF
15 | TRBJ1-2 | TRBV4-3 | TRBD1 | ASSQDFGDRGLLGYT
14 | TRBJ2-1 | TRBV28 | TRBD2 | ASTLWGLADYNEQF
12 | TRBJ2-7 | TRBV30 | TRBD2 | AWKYGGSSYEQY
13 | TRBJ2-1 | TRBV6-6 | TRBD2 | ASSYEREGHNEQF
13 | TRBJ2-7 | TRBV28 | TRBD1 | ASSLRYRGTYEQY